A single sample is the source of the 20 T cell receptor beta chains below, sequenced in a study of molecular identifiers for immune sequencing clone quantification. From the PCR reads, TCRdb called clonotypes with MiXCR, one entry per CDR3 protein. The data hold about 630,000 distinct CDR3 sequences, with 25% observed a single time. Sequenced material: naive CD8+ T cells from blood, with Jurkat cell RNA spiked in. Sample subset: FACS-sorted CD8+CD4-CCR7+CD45RA+ naive T cells. The receptors here all came from a human donor in good health. Some libraries in this study had Jurkat cell RNA spiked in.

This clonotype was recorded at least ten times. V usage is TRBV27 and J usage is TRBJ2-7; D is perhaps TRBD2 (5 bases). The V gene lost 5 bases and the J gene lost 0 bases, with 8 bases spanning the gap. The CDR3 runs 13 residues. Germline CDR1 MNHEY, CDR2 SMNVEV (reference sequence). Here the CDR3 DNA reads TGTGCCAGCAGTGTCCGGGACTCCTACGAGCAGTACTTC. Translated, it gives CASSVRDSYEQYF.

This clonotype was recorded once. The chain employs TRBV5-4 and TRBJ2-7, with D perhaps matching TRBD2 (5 bases). The CDR3 length is 15 residues. Trimming left V 4 bases short and J 1 base short, with 15 bases between. From germline, CDR1 is SGHNT and CDR2 YYREEE (reference sequence). The CDR3 loop is CASSAGKGASYEQYF. CDR3 sequence (DNA): TGTGCCAGCAGCGCCGGGAAAGGAGCTTCCTACGAGCAGTACTTC.

The genes are TRBV4-1 and TRBJ2-7; 7 bases align to TRBD1. The CDR3 is 14 residues long. Trimming at V came to 4 bases and at J to 3 bases, leaving 6 bases not matched to a gene. Germline V CDR1 and CDR2: MGHRA, YSYEKL. The CDR3 DNA reads as TGCGCCAGCAGCCCGTCGGGACAGTACTACGAGCAGTACTTC. It translates to CASSPSGQYYEQYF.

This rearrangement joins TRBV7-9 to TRBJ2-7; weak D call: TRBD2 (6 bases). The CDR3 spans 16 residues. Germline values: CDR1 SEHNR, CDR2 FQNEAQ (reference sequence). Trimming shortened V by 0 bases and J by 5 bases, and 17 bases separated the two germline ends. This chain's CDR3 is CASSLALGGVADEQYF. CDR3 nucleotides: TGTGCCAGCAGCTTAGCGCTGGGCGGGGTGGCCGACGAGCAGTACTTC.

This clonotype was observed a few times. The V gene is TRBV29-1, the J gene TRBJ1-3, with TRBD1 matching over 8 bases. The CDR3 has 15 amino acids. Per the germline V gene, CDR1 is SQVTM and CDR2 is ANQGSEA. Unmatched junction bases numbered 7, after V lost 6 bases and J lost 0 bases. Written as DNA, the CDR3 is TGCAGCGTCGACTACGGGACAGGCTCTGGAAACACCATATATTTT. Its translation: CSVDYGTGSGNTIYF.

V and J are TRBV6-6 and TRBJ1-5; D not certain. Germline V CDR1 and CDR2: MNHNY, SVGAGI (reference sequence). The germline V and J ends were trimmed by 6 bases and 7 bases, with 19 bases remaining between them. The CDR3 length is 15 residues. The CDR3 spells CASSPVPGVLQPQHF. The CDR3 coding sequence is TGTGCCAGCAGCCCCGTCCCCGGGGTATTACAGCCCCAGCATTTT.

This clonotype was counted a few times. In DNA, the CDR3 is TGCAGTGCTCAGGACAGGGGCTCTGGAAACACCATATATTTT. It encodes CSAQDRGSGNTIYF. This chain uses TRBV20-1 with TRBJ1-3; TRBD1 agrees at 9 bases. V lost 5 bases, J lost 0 bases, and 2 bases stayed unmatched. The germline V gene has CDR1 DFQATT and CDR2 SNEGSKA (reference sequence). The CDR3 is 14 residues long.

Only a few counts were recorded for this clonotype. This chain links TRBV19 with TRBJ1-5; no firm D call. The CDR3 covers 15 residues. Trimming stripped 6 bases from V and 3 bases from J, with 15 bases between. Germline values: CDR1 LNHDA, CDR2 SQIVND (reference sequence). In DNA form, the CDR3 reads TGTGCCAGTAGCAACAGAGAAGTATTCAATCAGCCCCAGCATTTT. Its translation is CASSNREVFNQPQHF. The full variable domain, completed using reference TRBV19 and TRBJ1-5, is DGGITQSPKYLFRKEGQNVTLSCEQNLNHDAMYWYRQDPGQGLRLIYYSQIVNDFQKGDIAEGYSVSREKKESFPLTVTSAQKNPTAFYLCASSNREVFNQPQHFGDGTRLSIL.

The chain uses TRBV30 and TRBJ1-1, with D possibly being TRBD1 (6 bases). The germline CDR1 and CDR2 sequences are GTSNPN and SVGIG (reference sequence). The CDR3 covers 15 residues. The germline V and J ends were trimmed by 2 bases and 4 bases, with 17 bases remaining between them. DNA of the CDR3: TGTGCCTGGAGTATCTTCACAGGGATAGGCACTGAAGCTTTCTTT. Translation: CAWSIFTGIGTEAFF.

This clonotype was counted at least ten times. The chain recombines TRBV19 with TRBJ1-5; D may be TRBD1 (6 bases). V lost 5 bases to trimming and J lost 7 bases, with 12 bases between them. Germline V gene lookup returns CDR1 LNHDA and CDR2 SQIVND (reference sequence). This CDR3 is built from 13 residues. CDR3 region: CASSSAQGQPQHF. CDR3 bases: TGTGCCAGTAGTTCCGCACAGGGACAGCCCCAGCATTTT.

This chain uses TRBV4-1 with TRBJ2-1; 9 bases map to TRBD1. Unmatched junction bases numbered 9, after V lost 0 bases and J lost 15 bases. CDR1 and CDR2 (germline): MGHRA, YSYEKL. The CDR3 contains 14 residues. The CDR3 sequence: CASSQDPGQGFVFF. For the CDR3, the DNA is TGCGCCAGCAGCCAAGATCCAGGACAGGGGTTCGTGTTCTTC.

This clonotype was picked up many times. The J gene is TRBJ2-7, the V gene TRBV5-1; D may be TRBD1 (5 bases). This CDR3 contains 13 residues. The V end lost 3 bases, the J end lost 1 base, and 8 bases lay between the germline ends. CDR1 and CDR2 from the germline V gene are SGHRS and YFSETQ. The DNA for the CDR3 is TGCGCCAGCAGCTGGACAAATTCCTACGAGCAGTACTTC. Its translation is CASSWTNSYEQYF.

This clonotype occurred many times. The CDR3 DNA sequence: TGCGCCAGCAGCCAAGGACTAGCTACGCAGTATTTT. It specifies CASSQGLATQYF. The chain couples TRBV4-3 to TRBJ2-3; TRBD2 matches at 7 bases. This CDR3 has 12 amino acids. The V and J ends lost 1 base and 8 bases, in that order; junction bases with no gene match: 0. Looked up from germline, CDR1 is LGHNA and CDR2 is YSLEER.

In this sample, this clonotype turned up a few times. The gene calls are TRBV24-1 and TRBJ2-3, with D uncertain. Trimming pared 6 bases from V and 2 bases from J, leaving 8 bases between. The CDR3 is 13 residues long. Germline CDR1 is KGHDR and CDR2 is SFDVKD. CDR3 sequence (DNA): TGTGCCACCAGTCTGGGGTCCACAGATACGCAGTATTTT. This translates into CATSLGSTDTQYF.

The sample holds many counts of this clonotype. The chain recombines TRBV12-3 or TRBV12-4 with TRBJ2-2; D ambiguous. The V gene lost 3 bases and the J gene lost 2 bases, with 7 bases spanning the gap. There are 14 residues in the CDR3. The CDR3 region has the DNA TGTGCCAGCAGTTTGTGGAGAAACACCGGGGAGCTGTTTTTT. Protein: CASSLWRNTGELFF.

This chain links TRBV9 with TRBJ2-2; the D is unclear. The ends were cut back, 4 bases at V and 2 bases at J, with 12 bases in the middle. This CDR3 has 15 amino acids. The V gene's germline CDR1 is SGDLS and CDR2 YYNGEE. DNA for the CDR3: TGTGCCAGCAGCCCCACCACCGCCAACACCGGGGAGCTGTTTTTT. This gives the protein CASSPTTANTGELFF.

The chain joins TRBV19 to TRBJ2-7; TRBD1 is a possible D gene (6 bases). Germline V gene data show CDR1 as LNHDA and CDR2 as SQIVND (reference sequence). This CDR3 spans 15 amino acids. V was cut by 4 bases and J by 2 bases, with 15 bases left in between. The CDR3 region has the DNA TGTGCCAGTAGTACCGGACCGGGACAACCCTACGAGCAGTACTTC. Its protein is CASSTGPGQPYEQYF. The complete variable domain, with remaining parts taken from reference TRBV19 and TRBJ2-7, reads DGGITQSPKYLFRKEGQNVTLSCEQNLNHDAMYWYRQDPGQGLRLIYYSQIVNDFQKGDIAEGYSVSREKKESFPLTVTSAQKNPTAFYLCASSTGPGQPYEQYFGPGTRLTVT.

This clonotype was seen only a few times. This chain joins TRBV29-1 and TRBJ1-2; 11 nucleotides agree with TRBD1. The CDR3 sequence is 15 residues long. Germline V gives CDR1 SQVTM, CDR2 ANQGSEA. V gave up 4 bases and J gave up 4 bases; unmatched junction bases: 8. This CDR3 reads CSVVDGQGAGYGYTF. The CDR3 bases are TGCAGCGTTGTAGATGGACAGGGGGCTGGCTATGGCTACACCTTC.

This clonotype showed up many times. The rearrangement uses TRBV5-1 and TRBJ2-5; the D call may be TRBD1 or TRBD2 (5 bases each). The germline V gene encodes CDR1 SGHRS and CDR2 YFSETQ. The ends were cut back, 3 bases at V and 2 bases at J, with 8 bases in the middle. This CDR3 comprises 13 residues. CDR3 sequence (DNA): TGCGCCAGCAGCTGGGGACGGCAAGAGACCCAGTACTTC. Protein: CASSWGRQETQYF.

This clonotype showed up many times. The rearrangement uses TRBV28 and TRBJ1-2; the D is unclear. Deletions cut 5 bases from V and 8 bases from J, with 12 bases between. Germline V gene sequence: CDR1 MDHEN, CDR2 SYDVKM. This CDR3 has 12 amino acids. CDR3 DNA: TGTGCCAGCAGTGCGCGGACGTTCGGCTACACCTTC. This encodes CASSARTFGYTF.